The 18 T cell receptor beta chains given below trace back to one sample, sequenced in a study of T-cell memory formation after mild COVID-19. MiXCR, applied by TCRdb to the 5' RACE reads, yields one record per CDR3 protein. Seen here are 350,000 to 400,000 distinct CDR3 sequences, 14% observed once, and the top ten hold less than 25%. Input material: PBMCs or a T cell subset sorted from them (not recorded which). These TCRs come from a young man who had mild COVID-19 (a few samples of this study predate the infection). Cell type and time point are not known.

This clonotype was recorded at least ten times. The gene calls are TRBV15 and TRBJ2-1, with D perhaps given as TRBD1 or TRBD2 (5 bases each). V was cut by 0 bases and J by 5 bases, with 14 bases left in between. Per the germline V gene, CDR1 is LNHNV and CDR2 is YYDKDF (reference sequence). This CDR3 contains 16 residues. CDR3 amino acids: CATSRDLRGEDNEQFF. Here the CDR3 DNA reads TGTGCCACCAGCAGAGACCTGAGGGGCGAGGACAATGAGCAGTTCTTC.

The J gene is TRBJ1-2, the V gene TRBV28; D is uncertain. Germline V lookup: CDR1 MDHEN, CDR2 SYDVKM. The CDR3 runs 14 residues. Trimming cost V 8 bases and J 5 bases, with 18 bases left between them. CDR3 region: CASRGVGAGYGYTF. CDR3 DNA sequence: TGTGCCAGCCGGGGTGTGGGCGCGGGATATGGCTACACCTTC.

This clonotype turned up a few times. This rearrangement joins TRBV18 to TRBJ1-1; D is undetermined. V was trimmed by 4 bases and J by 2 bases, leaving 14 bases between them. CDR1 is KGHSH and CDR2 is LQKENI in the germline V gene. The CDR3 extends over 15 amino acids. This chain's CDR3 is CASSQLNNANTEAFF. As DNA, the CDR3 is TGTGCCAGCTCACAATTAAACAACGCCAACACTGAAGCTTTCTTT.

This clonotype was seen only a few times. The V call is TRBV20-1, the J call TRBJ2-1; D not resolved. The V and J ends lost 4 bases and 7 bases respectively, with 20 bases between them. The CDR3 contains 15 residues. Germline-derived CDR1 and CDR2 are DFQATT and SNEGSKA (reference sequence). The CDR3 bases are TGCAGTGCTAACAGCCCCAGGTCGGAATCGAATGAGCAGTTCTTC. Translating it yields CSANSPRSESNEQFF.

The table lists this clonotype with a few counts. The gene calls are TRBV5-1 and TRBJ2-1; D is ambiguous. CDR1 is SGHRS and CDR2 is YFSETQ in the germline V gene. The CDR3 totals 15 residues. Trimming stripped 1 base from V and 5 bases from J, with 13 bases between. Here the CDR3 DNA reads TGCGCCAGCAGCTTGATAGAGAGTCAGAACAATGAGCAGTTCTTC. Translating gives CASSLIESQNNEQFF. Variable domain in full (rest from reference TRBV5-1 and TRBJ2-1): KAGVTQTPRYLIKTRGQQVTLSCSPISGHRSVSWYQQTPGQGLQFLFEYFSETQRNKGNFPGRFSGRQFSNSRSEMNVSTLELGDSALYLCASSLIESQNNEQFFGPGTRLTVL.

This clonotype showed up just a few times. The rearrangement joins TRBV6-5 to TRBJ2-6; D is uncertain. Between the trimmed V and J ends, which lost 6 bases and 0 bases, there was a span of 9 bases. Germline CDR1 is MNHEY and CDR2 is SVGAGI. This CDR3 is built from 15 residues. Here the CDR3 reads CASRDIGSGANVLTF. As DNA, the CDR3 is TGTGCCAGCAGAGACATCGGCTCTGGGGCCAACGTCCTGACTTTC.

The J gene is TRBJ1-1, the V gene TRBV10-3, with D possibly being TRBD1 (5 bases). Germline loops: CDR1 ENHRY, CDR2 SYGVKD. V was trimmed by 4 bases and J by 1 base, leaving 7 bases between them. The CDR3 loop spans 13 amino acids. The CDR3 nucleotides are TGTGCCATCAGTGCGGGGGGGAACACTGAAGCTTTCTTT. Translating gives CAISAGGNTEAFF.

This clonotype was seen a few times. The V call is TRBV5-4, the J call TRBJ2-3; 8 nucleotides align to TRBD2. CDR1 and CDR2 from the germline V gene are SGHNT and YYREEE (reference sequence). The V and J ends lost 0 bases and 6 bases, in that order; junction bases with no gene match: 6. The CDR3 covers 15 residues. The DNA of the CDR3 is TGTGCCAGCAGCTTGGGGACTAGCCCTCGTGATACGCAGTATTTT. It specifies CASSLGTSPRDTQYF.

This clonotype was seen a handful of times. The chain has TRBV5-1 and TRBJ1-1; D is unclear. CDR1 and CDR2 from the germline V gene are SGHRS and YFSETQ. The CDR3 runs to 13 residues. Trimming shortened V by 4 bases and J by 2 bases, and 9 bases separated the two germline ends. The CDR3 loop reads CASSQQPNTEAFF. CDR3 coding DNA: TGCGCCAGCAGCCAACAGCCAAACACTGAAGCTTTCTTT. The full variable domain, completed using reference TRBV5-1 and TRBJ1-1, is KAGVTQTPRYLIKTRGQQVTLSCSPISGHRSVSWYQQTPGQGLQFLFEYFSETQRNKGNFPGRFSGRQFSNSRSEMNVSTLELGDSALYLCASSQQPNTEAFFGQGTRLTVV.

V gene TRBV4-1 combines with J gene TRBJ2-1; D perhaps matches TRBD2 (5 bases). CDR1 is MGHRA, CDR2 YSYEKL, per germline. This CDR3 comprises 16 residues. Trimming removed 6 bases at V and 0 bases at J, with 15 bases between. The CDR3 coding sequence is TGCGCCAGCAGTAAAGGGCGGGCGAGCTCCTACAATGAGCAGTTCTTC. Its protein is CASSKGRASSYNEQFF.

This clonotype was seen more than once but under ten times. The V and J genes are TRBV24-1 and TRBJ1-5; D gene uncertain. Per germline, CDR1 KGHDR and CDR2 SFDVKD. The CDR3 has 13 amino acids. V was cut by 3 bases and J by 8 bases, with 10 bases left in between. DNA for the CDR3: TGTGCCACCAGTGATGGCGGAGATGAGCCCCAGCATTTT. This sequence encodes CATSDGGDEPQHF.

This clonotype has only a few counts. The V gene is TRBV7-2, the J gene TRBJ1-6; D call uncertain. The germline V gene has CDR1 SGHTA and CDR2 FQGNSA. This CDR3 is built from 15 residues. The ends were cut back, 4 bases at V and 5 bases at J, with 12 bases in the middle. Written as DNA, the CDR3 is TGTGCCAGCAGCTCTTGGACGGGGAATAATTCACCCCTCCACTTT. As protein: CASSSWTGNNSPLHF.

V usage is TRBV20-1 and J usage is TRBJ2-1; either TRBD1 or TRBD2 may supply D (6 bases each). The V and J ends lost 7 bases and 4 bases respectively, with 14 bases between them. CDR3 length: 13 residues. Per germline, CDR1 DFQATT and CDR2 SNEGSKA (reference sequence). In nucleotides, the CDR3 is TGCAGTGGGAGGGGGGTGCGGTACAATGAGCAGTTCTTC. This encodes CSGRGVRYNEQFF.

This clonotype has only a few counts. The chain links TRBV11-2 to TRBJ1-4, with 7 bases matching TRBD1. V dropped 1 base and J dropped 6; count of bases not matched to a gene: 8. The CDR3 totals 16 residues. Germline lookup yields CDR1 SGHAT and CDR2 FQNNGV. CDR3 sequence (DNA): TGTGCCAGCAGCTTAGGTCACAGGGGATTATATGAAAAACTGTTTTTT. This gives the protein CASSLGHRGLYEKLFF.

This clonotype was detected many times. The chain uses TRBV7-9 and TRBJ1-1; TRBD1 is a possible D gene (6 bases). The CDR3 loop spans 14 amino acids. Per germline, CDR1 SEHNR and CDR2 FQNEAQ (reference sequence). V gave up 3 bases and J gave up 4 bases, with 12 bases separating them. The CDR3 nucleotides read TGTGCCAGCAGCTTCGCGGCCAGGGGCACTGAAGCTTTCTTT. Translated: CASSFAARGTEAFF.

The chain combines TRBV5-4 with TRBJ1-1; TRBD1 is a possible D gene (6 bases). The CDR3 runs to 16 residues. The germline V gene encodes CDR1 SGHNT and CDR2 YYREEE (reference sequence). The ends were cut back, 1 base at V and 0 bases at J, with 13 bases in the middle. The DNA for the CDR3 is TGTGCCAGCAGCTTGCCCCGAACAGGGATGAACACTGAAGCTTTCTTT. It specifies CASSLPRTGMNTEAFF.

The chain joins TRBV15 to TRBJ2-7; a possible D gene is TRBD2 (5 bases). Germline-derived CDR1 and CDR2 are LNHNV and YYDKDF (reference sequence). With 1 base removed from V and 3 bases from J, the gap between germline ends came to 7 bases. This CDR3 comprises 13 residues. The CDR3, as DNA: TGTGCCACCAGCAGAGGCGCGGGCTACGAGCAGTACTTC. Amino acid sequence: CATSRGAGYEQYF.

The V and J genes are TRBV9 and TRBJ2-1; TRBD2 matches at 12 bases. Germline trimming cut 0 bases from V and 8 bases from J; bases unmatched to any gene: 18. CDR1 and CDR2 from the germline V gene are SGDLS and YYNGEE. The CDR3 is 20 residues long. CDR3 amino acids: CASSVVGQGLAGGPSYEQFF. The DNA for the CDR3 is TGTGCCAGCAGCGTAGTCGGACAGGGGCTAGCGGGGGGGCCTTCCTATGAGCAGTTCTTC.